A selection of T cell receptor beta chains follows, all from one sample in a study of STAT5B mutations in CD4+ large granular lymphocyte leukemia. Clones were read by immunoSEQ multiplex PCR, and TCRdb kept only the in-frame ones, dropping some. The sample shows more than 40,000 clones, roughly 84% of them seen only once. The sequencing input was CD4+ T cells from blood buffy coats. These receptors were obtained from a human donor in good health. Both conserved end residues are trimmed from each CDR3. Fields, in order: J gene, V gene, CDR3 protein.

TRBJ2-2 | TRBV15 | ATSPQRARTNTGELF
TRBJ2-2 | TRBV2 | ASRLSLALNTGELF
TRBJ2-7 | TRBV19 | ASSIRAGGYEQY
TRBJ2-7 | TRBV5-1 | ASSLVGGREQY
TRBJ2-2 | TRBV5-1 | ASSMRQGSTGELF
TRBJ2-7 | TRBV6-5 | ASRPGTGAYEQY
TRBJ2-4 | TRBV6-1 | ASNRGESPKNIQY
TRBJ1-6 | TRBV27 | ASSLKRGQAAYNSPLH
TRBJ2-1 | TRBV29-1 | SVVKQGDEQF
TRBJ2-5 | TRBV12-5 | ASGLVWWTGTGVETQY
TRBJ2-7 | TRBV7-8 | ASSRSGRPPYEQY
TRBJ2-7 | TRBV14 | ASSQAGRPYEQY
TRBJ2-3 | TRBV5-6 | ASSLKGYTQY